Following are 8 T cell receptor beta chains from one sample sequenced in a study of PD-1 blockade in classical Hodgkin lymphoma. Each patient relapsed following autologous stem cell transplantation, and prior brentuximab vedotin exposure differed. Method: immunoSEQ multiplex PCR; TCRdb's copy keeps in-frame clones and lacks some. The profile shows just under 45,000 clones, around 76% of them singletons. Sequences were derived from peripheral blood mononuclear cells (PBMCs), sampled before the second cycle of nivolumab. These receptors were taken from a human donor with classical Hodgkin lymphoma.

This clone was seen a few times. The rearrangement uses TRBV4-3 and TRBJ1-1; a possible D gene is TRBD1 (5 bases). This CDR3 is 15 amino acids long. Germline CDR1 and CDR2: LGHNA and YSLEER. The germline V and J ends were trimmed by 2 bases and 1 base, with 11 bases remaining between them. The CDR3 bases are TGCGCCAGCAGCCAAACCGGGGCGCAGAACACTGAAGCTTTCTTT. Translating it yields CASSQTGAQNTEAFF.

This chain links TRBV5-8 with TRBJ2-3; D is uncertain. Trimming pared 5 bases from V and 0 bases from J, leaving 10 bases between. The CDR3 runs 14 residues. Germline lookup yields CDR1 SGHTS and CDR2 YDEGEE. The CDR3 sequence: CASSRPPSTDTQYF. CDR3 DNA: TGTGCCAGCAGTAGGCCTCCTAGCACAGATACGCAGTATTTT.

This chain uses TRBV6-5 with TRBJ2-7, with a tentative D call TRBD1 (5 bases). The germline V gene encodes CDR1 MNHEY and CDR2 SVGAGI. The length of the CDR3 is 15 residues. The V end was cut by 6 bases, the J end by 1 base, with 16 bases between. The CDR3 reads CASRGAAQGSYEQYF. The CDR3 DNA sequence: TGTGCCAGCAGGGGTGCGGCTCAGGGATCCTACGAGCAGTACTTC.

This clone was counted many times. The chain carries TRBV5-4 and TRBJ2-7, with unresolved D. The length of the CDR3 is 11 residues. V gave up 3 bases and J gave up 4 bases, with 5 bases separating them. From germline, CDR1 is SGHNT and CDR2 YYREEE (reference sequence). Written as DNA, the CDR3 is TGTGCCAGCAGCTCCACTTACGAGCAGTACTTC. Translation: CASSSTYEQYF.

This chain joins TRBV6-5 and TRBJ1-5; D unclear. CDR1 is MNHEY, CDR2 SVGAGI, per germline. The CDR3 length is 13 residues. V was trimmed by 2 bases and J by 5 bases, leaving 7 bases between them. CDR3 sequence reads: CASSYTQHQPQHF. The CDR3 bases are TGTGCCAGCAGTTACACACAGCATCAGCCCCAGCATTTT.

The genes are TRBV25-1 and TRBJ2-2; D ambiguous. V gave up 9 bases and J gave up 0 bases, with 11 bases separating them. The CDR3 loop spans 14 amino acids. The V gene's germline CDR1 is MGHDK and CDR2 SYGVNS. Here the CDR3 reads CASQLGANTGELFF. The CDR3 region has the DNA TGTGCCAGTCAGTTGGGCGCGAACACCGGGGAGCTGTTTTTT.

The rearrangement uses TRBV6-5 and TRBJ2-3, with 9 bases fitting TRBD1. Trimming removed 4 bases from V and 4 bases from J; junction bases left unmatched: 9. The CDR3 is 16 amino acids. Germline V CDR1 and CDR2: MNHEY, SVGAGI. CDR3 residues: CASSSGPGQGSDTQYF. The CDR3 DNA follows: TGTGCCAGCAGTTCTGGACCGGGACAGGGATCAGATACGCAGTATTTT.

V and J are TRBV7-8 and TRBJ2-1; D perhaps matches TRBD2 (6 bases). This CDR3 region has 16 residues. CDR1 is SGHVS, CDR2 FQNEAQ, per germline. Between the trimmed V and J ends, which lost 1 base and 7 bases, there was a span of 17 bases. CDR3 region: CASSLGGGSLLNEQFF. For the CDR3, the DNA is TGTGCCAGCAGCTTAGGTGGAGGGAGCCTTTTAAATGAGCAGTTCTTC.